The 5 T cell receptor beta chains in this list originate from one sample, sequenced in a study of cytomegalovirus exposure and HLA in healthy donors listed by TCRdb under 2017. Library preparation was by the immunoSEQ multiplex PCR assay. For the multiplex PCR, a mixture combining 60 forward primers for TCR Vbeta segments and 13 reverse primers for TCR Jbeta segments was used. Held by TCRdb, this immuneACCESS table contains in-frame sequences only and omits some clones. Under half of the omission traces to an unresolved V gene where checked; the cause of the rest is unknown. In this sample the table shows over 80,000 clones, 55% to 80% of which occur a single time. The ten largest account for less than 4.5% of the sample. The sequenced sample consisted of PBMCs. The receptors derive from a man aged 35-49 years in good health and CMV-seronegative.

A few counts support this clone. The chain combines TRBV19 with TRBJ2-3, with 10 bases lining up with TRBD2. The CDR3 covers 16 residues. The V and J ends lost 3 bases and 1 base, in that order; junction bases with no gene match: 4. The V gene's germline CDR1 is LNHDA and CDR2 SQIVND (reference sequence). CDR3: CASSMGLAGGTDTQYF. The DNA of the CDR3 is TGTGCCAGTAGTATGGGTCTAGCGGGGGGCACAGATACGCAGTATTTT.

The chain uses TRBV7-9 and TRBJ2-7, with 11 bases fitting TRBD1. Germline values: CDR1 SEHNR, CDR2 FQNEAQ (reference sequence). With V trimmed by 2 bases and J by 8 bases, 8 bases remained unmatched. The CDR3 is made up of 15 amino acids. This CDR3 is CASSLPLGQGVQQYF. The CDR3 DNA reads TGTGCCAGCAGCTTACCCTTGGGACAGGGGGTTCAGCAGTACTTC.

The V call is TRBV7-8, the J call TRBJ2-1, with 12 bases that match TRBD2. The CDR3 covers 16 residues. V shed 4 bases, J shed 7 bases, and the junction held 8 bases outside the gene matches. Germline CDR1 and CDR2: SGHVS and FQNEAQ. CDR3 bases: TGTGCCAGCAGCTCCCGACTAGCGGGGGTCGTGAATGAGCAGTTCTTC. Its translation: CASSSRLAGVVNEQFF.

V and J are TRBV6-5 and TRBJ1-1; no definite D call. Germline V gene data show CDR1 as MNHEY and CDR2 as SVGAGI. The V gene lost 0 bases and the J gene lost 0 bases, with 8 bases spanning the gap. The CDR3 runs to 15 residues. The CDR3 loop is CASSYSGLMNTEAFF. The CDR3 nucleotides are TGTGCCAGCAGTTACTCGGGCCTCATGAACACTGAAGCTTTCTTT.

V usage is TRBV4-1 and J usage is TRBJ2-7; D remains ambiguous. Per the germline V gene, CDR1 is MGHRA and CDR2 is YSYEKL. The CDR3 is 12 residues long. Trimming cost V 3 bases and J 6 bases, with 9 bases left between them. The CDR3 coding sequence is TGCGCCAGCAGCCAGTCAGTCCGCGAGCAGTACTTC. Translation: CASSQSVREQYF.